The clone carrying this T cell receptor beta chain appeared once. The antigen remains undetermined. Method: immunoSEQ multiplex PCR; TCRdb's copy keeps in-frame clones and lacks some. In the table there are about 590,000 clones, roughly 95% of which are singletons. This specimen belongs to a study of shared clonotypes between healthy human individuals. Study results and caveats: Generation probabilities were higher for clonotypes shared across all four sorted-subset donors than for unshared ones.

Naive CD8 cells, CD45RO-negative and positively selected for CCR7, excluded terminally differentiated effector memory CD45RA+ cells. The length of the CDR3 is 12 residues. Looked up from germline, CDR1 is MDHEN and CDR2 is SYDVKM. The V and J ends lost 2 bases and 10 bases respectively, with 11 bases between them. The sequencing sample was made of naive CD8+ T cells sorted from blood. This TCR came from a woman younger than 45 in good health. The chain combines TRBV28 with TRBJ1-1; D might be TRBD1 (5 bases). The CDR3, as DNA: TGTGCCAGCAGTTTACATTCGGGGGGAGCTTTCTTT. Protein sequence: CASSLHSGGAFF.